The rows below give T cell receptor beta chains drawn from one sample of a study of shared clonotypes between healthy human individuals. Assay used: immunoSEQ multiplex PCR; TCRdb lists only in-frame clones, some missing. The sample lists roughly 530,000 clones, almost 97% occurring once. The sample was naive CD4+ T cells sorted from blood. These receptors all stem from a woman in her 30s in good health. Each CDR3 is given with its conserved first and last residue. A D gene is named only where the DNA matches it firmly. Clone size is not always given. Where it is, it says once, few, many or a class for expanded clones.

clone_size,j_call,d_call,v_call,cdr3_nt,cdr3_aa
.,TRBJ2-7,.,TRBV5-1,TGCGCCAGCACCACAGCCCCAGGGGTGTCCTACGAGCAGTACTTC,CASTTAPGVSYEQYF
.,TRBJ1-1,.,TRBV30,TGTGCCTGGGACAGTGGGGGCACTGAAGCTTTCTTT,CAWDSGGTEAFF
.,TRBJ2-3,.,TRBV5-4,TGTGCCAGCAGCTTGTGGCAGGGAGGACGCACAGATACGCAGTATTTT,CASSLWQGGRTDTQYF
.,TRBJ2-7,TRBD2,TRBV10-3,TGTGCCATCAGTGAGCCTACTAGCGGTAAAACCTACGAGCAGTACTTC,CAISEPTSGKTYEQYF
.,TRBJ1-5,.,TRBV10-2,TGCGCCAGCAGCCAACAGGGAAATCAGCCCCAGCATTTT,CASSQQGNQPQHF
once,TRBJ2-1,TRBD2,TRBV6-1,TGTGCCAGCAGTGTGTCCCCCCCCCTAGCGGGAGCCGACAATGAGCAGTTCTTC,CASSVSPPLAGADNEQFF
.,TRBJ2-1,.,TRBV27,TGTGCCAGCAGTGAGTCTAGGTTGAGCAATGAGCAGTTCTTC,CASSESRLSNEQFF
.,TRBJ2-7,TRBD1,TRBV18,TGTGCCAGCTCACCTGGTCGAGGGACAGCCTACGAGCAGTACTTC,CASSPGRGTAYEQYF
.,TRBJ1-2,TRBD1,TRBV4-2,TGTGCCAGCAGCCAAGGAGACAGGGATGGCTACACCTTC,CASSQGDRDGYTF
.,TRBJ2-7,TRBD2,TRBV19,TGTGCCAGTAGGCGTTGGCTAGCGGGAGGCGCCTCCTACGAGCAGTACTTC,CASRRWLAGGASYEQYF
.,TRBJ2-7,.,TRBV5-6,TGTGCCAGCAGGCGGAGTTCTGAATTTCGCTACGAGCAGTACTTC,CASRRSSEFRYEQYF
.,TRBJ2-1,TRBD2,TRBV10-1,TGCGCCAGCAGTGAGAGACTAGCGGGGGGGGGCGATGAGCAGTTCTTC,CASSERLAGGGDEQFF
once,TRBJ2-3,TRBD2,TRBV7-2,TGTGCCAGCAGCCTGCCTTTAGACGGGAGGGCCGGAGATACGCAGTATTTT,CASSLPLDGRAGDTQYF